This T cell receptor (beta chain) was profiled in a study of shared clonotypes between healthy human individuals. Remarks on this clone: Its specificity is not known.

TCRdb's copy holds only in-frame clones and misses some; the assay was immunoSEQ multiplex PCR. The table includes roughly 410,000 clones, about 96% detected once. Study-wide results and limits: Inspection by rarefaction showed sorted-subset sequencing to be incomplete despite large depth.

CDR1 and CDR2 from the germline V gene are ENHRY and SYGVKD. The CDR3 has 13 residues. V lost 0 bases and J lost 5, with 8 bases in between. The study enrolled healthy HIV-negative adults without recent acute infections or vaccinations as donors. CD8 memory merged CD45RO+ cells and CCR7-negative CD45RA+ TemRA cells into one population. The clonotype was recovered from a young man in good health. The chain joins TRBV10-3 to TRBJ2-7; D might be TRBD2 (5 bases). The sequenced sample consisted of memory CD8+ T cells sorted from blood. Documented subset: CD45RO+ cells pooled with CCR7-negative TemRA cells. The chain's CDR3 is CAISESWGDEQYF. As DNA, the CDR3 is TGTGCCATCAGTGAGTCGTGGGGAGACGAGCAGTACTTC.